What follows are 9 T cell receptor beta chains derived from one specimen sequenced in a study of OX40 agonist ivuxolimab in advanced cancers. Measured with immunoSEQ multiplex PCR; TCRdb has only the in-frame clones, and not every one. The data hold 60,000 or so clones, with around 92% observed a single time. Source: CD4+ or CD8+ T cells sorted from blood, taken in a trial of the OX40 agonist ivuxolimab. These receptor sequences come from an adult with an advanced solid tumor such as melanoma, head and neck, liver or kidney cancer.

The J gene is TRBJ2-6, the V gene TRBV7-9; unclear D gene. This CDR3 region has 14 residues. Per germline, CDR1 SEHNR and CDR2 FQNEAQ (reference sequence). Trimming pared 5 bases from V and 4 bases from J, leaving 9 bases between. In nucleotides, the CDR3 is TGTGCCAGCAGCCCCCGGATAGGGGCCAACGTCCTGACTTTC. Residues: CASSPRIGANVLTF.

The V call is TRBV6-1, the J call TRBJ1-5; 7 positions agree with TRBD1. CDR1 is MNHNS and CDR2 is SASEGT in the germline V gene. This CDR3 comprises 16 residues. V shed 2 bases, J shed 4 bases, and the junction held 8 bases outside the gene matches. The CDR3 loop reads CASSERLEGANQPQHF. CDR3 coding DNA: TGTGCCAGCAGTGAACGGTTGGAGGGGGCGAATCAGCCCCAGCATTTT.

The chain carries TRBV7-9 and TRBJ2-3; TRBD2 agrees at 7 bases. This CDR3 has 15 amino acids. V gave up 0 bases and J gave up 5 bases; unmatched junction bases: 5. Looked up from germline, CDR1 is SEHNR and CDR2 is FQNEAQ (reference sequence). The CDR3 nucleotides read TGTGCCAGCAGCTTAGCGCGGGGGAGGGAAGATACGCAGTATTTT. Its translation: CASSLARGREDTQYF.

The chain carries TRBV7-8 and TRBJ2-7; 13 bases match TRBD2. V was pared by 4 bases and J by 4 bases, with 4 bases of the junction left unmatched. From germline, CDR1 is SGHVS and CDR2 FQNEAQ. This CDR3 contains 15 residues. The CDR3 loop reads CASSSGLAGVYEQYF. The DNA of the CDR3 is TGTGCCAGCAGCTCTGGACTAGCGGGAGTGTACGAGCAGTACTTC.

The chain uses TRBV6-6 and TRBJ2-2; D is undetermined. This CDR3 has 12 amino acids. Germline assignment: CDR1 MNHNY and CDR2 SVGAGI (reference sequence). The V and J ends lost 0 bases and 6 bases respectively, with 2 bases between them. CDR3 in DNA: TGTGCCAGCAGTTACTCTGCCGGGGAGCTGTTTTTT. It is translated as CASSYSAGELFF.

V and J are TRBV4-3 and TRBJ1-5; D gene ambiguous. V was pared by 0 bases and J by 0 bases, with 9 bases between. CDR3 length: 16 amino acids. Germline CDR1 and CDR2: LGHNA and YSLEER. The CDR3 spells CASSQDRRYSNQPQHF. The CDR3 DNA is TGCGCCAGCAGCCAAGATCGGAGGTATAGCAATCAGCCCCAGCATTTT.

J is TRBJ2-7 and V is TRBV7-3; 7 bases agree with TRBD2. CDR1 is SGHTA and CDR2 is FQGTGA in the germline V gene. CDR3 length: 14 amino acids. V lost 2 bases to trimming and J lost 1 base; unmatched junction nucleotides: 2. The CDR3 loop is CASSLGGGSYEQYF. The CDR3 bases are TGTGCCAGCAGCTTAGGCGGGGGATCCTACGAGCAGTACTTC.

The chain recombines TRBV4-1 with TRBJ1-1, with D uncertain. The germline gives CDR1 MGHRA, CDR2 YSYEKL. CDR3 length: 13 residues. V was clipped by 5 bases and J by 0 bases, with 7 bases between them. CDR3 DNA: TGCGCCAGCAGCGCGGGGATGAACACTGAAGCTTTCTTT. Protein product: CASSAGMNTEAFF.

J is TRBJ1-1 and V is TRBV21-1; no DNA check was done on the table's D call, TRBD1. TRBV21-1 is noted as a pseudogene. The CDR3 is 15 residues long. In DNA, the CDR3 is TGTGCCAGCACCAGGGTCCAGGGGCCGAACACTGAAGCTTTCTTT. Protein: CASTRVQGPNTEAFF.